What follows is one T cell receptor (beta chain) and its context. Antigen specificity is unknown. Amplification used 60 Vbeta primers and 13 Jbeta primers. The data were produced by immunoSEQ multiplex PCR, yet TCRdb's version contains in-frame clones alone and is incomplete. The table shows 200,000 to 300,000 clones, with about 80% occurring only once. The sample comes from a study of cytomegalovirus exposure and HLA in healthy donors. Study results and limitations: When a later analysis was performed, an Asian-associated ancestry cluster reportedly had fewer N-insertions than the roughly 700-donor mean. Later on, an analysis showed TCR association rates differing by HLA locus, with DRB1 the most and HLA-C the fewest.

There are 14 residues in the CDR3. Germline loops: CDR1 MNHNS, CDR2 SASEGT. Trimming left V 4 bases short and J 5 bases short, with 11 bases between. Input material: PBMCs. The rearrangement links TRBV6-1 to TRBJ1-4, with D hard to call. The sequence was obtained from a woman aged 40-49 years in good health and CMV-seropositive. CDR3: CASSGWSENEKLFF. The CDR3 DNA reads as TGTGCCAGCAGTGGGTGGTCTGAGAATGAAAAACTGTTTTTT.